These 31 T cell receptor beta chains originate from one sample sequenced in a study of cytomegalovirus exposure and HLA in healthy donors. The primer mix had 60 Vbeta and 13 Jbeta primers. The assay was immunoSEQ multiplex PCR, and TCRdb's table has in-frame clones only and misses some. The table includes 120,000 or so clones, around 65% detected once. Sequences were obtained from PBMCs. The receptors derive from a man aged 18 to 29 in good health and CMV-seronegative.

This sequence joins TRBV28 and TRBJ1-5; 7 bases align to TRBD1. With 1 base clipped from V and 7 bases from J, the junction kept 4 bases outside the gene matches. Per germline, CDR1 MDHEN and CDR2 SYDVKM. CDR3 length: 14 residues. In DNA form, the CDR3 reads TGTGCCAGCAGTTTATACGGCAGGGGGCAGCCCCAGCATTTT. Translated, it gives CASSLYGRGQPQHF.

This chain uses TRBV9 with TRBJ2-1, with 7 positions matching TRBD2. Trimming took 6 bases from V and 4 from J; bases not matched to a gene: 10. CDR3 length: 15 amino acids. CDR1 is SGDLS, CDR2 YYNGEE, per germline. CDR3 bases: TGTGCCAGCAACCGTAAAGAGGGAGGGTACAATGAGCAGTTCTTC. Translated, it gives CASNRKEGGYNEQFF.

This clone was counted only a few times. CDR3 region: CASSLRQGSPSTDTQYF. CDR3 coding DNA: TGTGCCAGCAGCCTTCGACAGGGAAGCCCTAGCACAGATACGCAGTATTTT. The J gene is TRBJ2-3, the V gene TRBV7-6; TRBD1 aligns across 7 bases. J was trimmed by 0 bases and V by 5 bases; bases with no gene match: 11. The CDR3 extends over 17 amino acids. From germline, CDR1 is SGHVS and CDR2 FNYEAQ.

The sample holds a few counts of this clone. This chain links TRBV27 with TRBJ1-5, with TRBD1 as a possible D gene (5 bases). Germline V CDR1 and CDR2: MNHEY, SMNVEV (reference sequence). Trimming stripped 2 bases from V and 1 base from J, with 15 bases between. CDR3 size: 17 residues. The CDR3 nucleotides read TGTGCCAGCAGTTTAATCTGGGCAGGGAAAAGCAATCAGCCCCAGCATTTT. Protein: CASSLIWAGKSNQPQHF.

The V and J genes are TRBV6-1 and TRBJ1-2; TRBD1 agrees at 10 bases. The CDR3 contains 16 residues. Germline V gene lookup returns CDR1 MNHNS and CDR2 SASEGT. J gave up 5 bases and V 2 bases, and 8 bases lay outside the gene matches. In DNA form, the CDR3 reads TGTGCCAGCAGTGAACCGGCCGGGACAGGGGTTTATGGCTACACCTTC. Its protein is CASSEPAGTGVYGYTF.

This rearrangement joins TRBV14 to TRBJ2-2; D possibly corresponds to TRBD2 (5 bases). CDR1 SGHDN and CDR2 FVKESK come from the germline V gene. The CDR3 contains 15 residues. The ends were cut back, 0 bases at V and 5 bases at J, with 10 bases in the middle. CDR3 DNA: TGTGCCAGCAGCCAAGAAACGGGAAGGACCGGGGAGCTGTTTTTT. Translated, it gives CASSQETGRTGELFF.

The chain couples TRBV27 to TRBJ2-7; no definite D call. The germline V gene encodes CDR1 MNHEY and CDR2 SMNVEV (reference sequence). The CDR3 extends over 13 amino acids. V lost 5 bases and J 3 bases, leaving 11 bases between the germline ends. The CDR3 DNA sequence: TGTGCCAGCAGTAGCTTCGACAACTACGAGCAGTACTTC. It specifies CASSSFDNYEQYF.

In DNA form, the CDR3 reads TGTGCCTGGGAAAGCCTTAGACAGGGGCTTGGTGGCTACACCTTC. Translated: CAWESLRQGLGGYTF. The chain joins TRBV30 to TRBJ1-2, with 8 bases matching TRBD1. Germline CDR1 is GTSNPN and CDR2 is SVGIG (reference sequence). J gave up 7 bases and V 5 bases, and 15 bases lay outside the gene matches. CDR3 size: 15 residues.

The gene calls are TRBV27 and TRBJ1-1; D is ambiguous. CDR1 MNHEY and CDR2 SMNVEV come from the germline V gene (reference sequence). The CDR3 is 15 amino acids. V lost 3 bases and J lost 0, with 11 bases in between. CDR3 sequence: CASSLTWRVNTEAFF. CDR3 sequence (DNA): TGTGCCAGCAGTTTGACCTGGAGGGTGAACACTGAAGCTTTCTTT.

About this clone itself: Sequence at one end of the junction differs from germline and may be a read error. V usage is TRBV2 and J usage is TRBJ2-5, with D possibly being TRBD1 (5 bases). CDR3 length equals 11 residues. CDR1 and CDR2 (germline): SNHLY, FYNNEI. The CDR3: CAVRREEAQYF. CDR3 nucleotides: TGTGCCGTTCGCAGGGAAGAGGCCCAGTACTTC.

The chain uses TRBV11-2 and TRBJ1-1, with D tentatively TRBD1 (5 bases). The germline V gene has CDR1 SGHAT and CDR2 FQNNGV. The V gene lost 3 bases and the J gene lost 5 bases, with 13 bases spanning the gap. The CDR3 runs 14 residues. CDR3 residues: CASSFPGPKTEAFF. The CDR3 DNA sequence: TGTGCCAGCAGCTTTCCAGGGCCGAAGACTGAAGCTTTCTTT.

This clone was observed a few times. The genes are TRBV4-1 and TRBJ1-1; D is possibly TRBD1 (6 bases). Germline CDR1 is MGHRA and CDR2 is YSYEKL. There are 15 residues in the CDR3. V lost 0 bases and J lost 4, with 12 bases in between. The CDR3, as DNA: TGCGCCAGCAGCCAAGATGAAAAGGGGGTCACTGAAGCTTTCTTT. This sequence encodes CASSQDEKGVTEAFF.

This chain connects TRBV19 to TRBJ2-2, with D maybe TRBD2 (5 bases). Germline-derived CDR1 and CDR2 are LNHDA and SQIVND (reference sequence). CDR3 length equals 14 residues. V was trimmed by 9 bases and J by 6 bases, leaving 17 bases between them. In DNA form, the CDR3 reads TGTGCCAGCAGAGGGCTAGCCTATCCCGGGGAGCTGTTTTTT. Translating gives CASRGLAYPGELFF.

The gene calls are TRBV6-5 and TRBJ2-7; tentatively, D is TRBD2 (6 bases). V was cut by 8 bases and J by 6 bases, with 11 bases left in between. The CDR3 totals 11 residues. Germline CDR1 and CDR2: MNHEY and SVGAGI. CDR3 sequence reads: CASQRAGEQYF. Written as DNA, the CDR3 is TGTGCCAGCCAAAGAGCGGGCGAGCAGTACTTC.

This clone was seen a few times. CDR3 sequence reads: CATWRTGELFF. The CDR3 DNA sequence: TGTGCCACGTGGAGAACCGGGGAGCTGTTTTTT. The V and J genes are TRBV28 and TRBJ2-2; no clear D. Trimming removed 10 bases at V and 5 bases at J, with 8 bases between. Germline loops: CDR1 MDHEN, CDR2 SYDVKM. CDR3 length: 11 residues.

This clone was counted only a few times. This rearrangement joins TRBV30 to TRBJ1-2; D gene uncertain. Per germline, CDR1 GTSNPN and CDR2 SVGIG (reference sequence). With 0 bases removed from V and 7 bases from J, the gap between germline ends came to 9 bases. The CDR3 is 12 amino acids. CDR3 DNA: TGTGCCTGGAGTGTATCCCCCTTTGGCTACACCTTC. As protein: CAWSVSPFGYTF.

J is TRBJ2-5 and V is TRBV18, with TRBD2 as a possible D gene (7 bases). This CDR3 has 16 amino acids. The germline V gene encodes CDR1 KGHSH and CDR2 LQKENI. Trimming removed 4 bases from V and 0 bases from J, with 15 bases in between. This CDR3 reads CASSLGRGAYQETQYF. The CDR3 bases are TGTGCCAGCTCACTAGGACGGGGGGCCTACCAAGAGACCCAGTACTTC.

The V and J genes are TRBV30 and TRBJ2-3; the match to TRBD2 covers 7 bases. Trimming took 3 bases from V and 7 from J; bases not matched to a gene: 4. The germline V gene has CDR1 GTSNPN and CDR2 SVGIG (reference sequence). This CDR3 comprises 12 residues. As DNA, the CDR3 is TGTGCCTGGAGCGGCGGGGGTTATACGCAGTATTTT. Encoded protein: CAWSGGGYTQYF.

The sample holds a few counts of this clone. This chain connects TRBV6-1 to TRBJ2-5; 10 positions match TRBD2. Germline V CDR1 and CDR2: MNHNS, SASEGT. The CDR3 covers 14 residues. The trim removed 5 bases at V and 5 bases at J, leaving 5 bases unmatched. The CDR3 sequence is CASSRLAGQETQYF. The CDR3 DNA sequence: TGTGCCAGCAGTCGACTAGCGGGTCAGGAGACCCAGTACTTC.

The V gene is TRBV7-8, the J gene TRBJ1-1; D might be TRBD1 (6 bases). Trimming removed 5 bases at V and 7 bases at J, with 14 bases between. CDR3 length equals 13 residues. The germline V gene has CDR1 SGHVS and CDR2 FQNEAQ. This CDR3 is CASSKQGQLEAFF. The CDR3 region has the DNA TGTGCCAGCAGCAAACAGGGTCAGCTTGAAGCTTTCTTT. The complete variable domain, with remaining parts taken from reference TRBV7-8 and TRBJ1-1, reads GAGVSQSPRYKVAKRGQDVALRCDPISGHVSLFWYQQALGQGPEFLTYFQNEAQLDKSGLPSDRFFAERPEGSVSTLKIQRTQQEDSAVYLCASSKQGQLEAFFGQGTRLTVV.

This chain connects TRBV10-3 to TRBJ2-1; D might be TRBD2 (6 bases). Looked up from germline, CDR1 is ENHRY and CDR2 is SYGVKD. V was pared by 0 bases and J by 7 bases, with 19 bases between. This CDR3 is built from 17 residues. The DNA of the CDR3 is TGTGCCATCAGTGAGTCGGGTCGGGCGGGGCTTAGGAATGAGCAGTTCTTC. Protein product: CAISESGRAGLRNEQFF.

Only a few counts were recorded for this clone. This chain joins TRBV5-5 and TRBJ2-7; D is perhaps TRBD2 (5 bases). The germline CDR1 and CDR2 sequences are SGHKS and YYEKEE (reference sequence). The CDR3 length is 16 residues. The V end lost 0 bases, the J end lost 1 base, and 14 bases lay between the germline ends. CDR3: CASSLVGRTGSYEQYF. In nucleotides, the CDR3 is TGTGCCAGCAGCTTGGTGGGAAGGACGGGGTCCTACGAGCAGTACTTC.

This clone was seen more than once but under ten times. The chain carries TRBV29-1 and TRBJ1-1, with TRBD1 as a possible D gene (5 bases). Germline CDR1 reads SQVTM; CDR2 reads ANQGSEA. The CDR3 contains 14 residues. V lost 0 bases, J lost 9 bases, and 17 bases lay in between. The CDR3 nucleotides read TGCAGCGTTGAAGAGTCCATGGGGCCCTATAAAGCTTTCTTT. Translated: CSVEESMGPYKAFF. Filled out from reference TRBV29-1 and TRBJ1-1, the complete variable domain reads SAVISQKPSRDICQRGTSLTIQCQVDSQVTMMFWYRQQPGQSLTLIATANQGSEATYESGFVIDKFPISRPNLTFSTLTVSNMSPEDSSIYLCSVEESMGPYKAFFGQGTRLTVV.

The chain combines TRBV30 with TRBJ2-7; TRBD2 aligns across 8 bases. The V segment lost 3 bases and the J segment 0 bases; nucleotides outside the gene matches: 10. CDR1 GTSNPN and CDR2 SVGIG come from the germline V gene (reference sequence). The CDR3 is made up of 16 amino acids. The CDR3 here is CAWSPRLAPSSYEQYF. CDR3 DNA sequence: TGTGCCTGGAGCCCTCGACTAGCGCCCAGCTCCTACGAGCAGTACTTC.

The chain is built from TRBV12-5 and TRBJ2-3, with D possibly matching TRBD2 (6 bases). V was trimmed by 2 bases and J by 2 bases, leaving 20 bases between them. CDR3 length: 18 residues. Germline CDR1 LGHNT, CDR2 FRNRAP. This CDR3 reads CASGLPPLGGIDTDTQYF. Here the CDR3 DNA reads TGTGCTAGTGGTTTGCCCCCTCTTGGCGGGATAGACACAGATACGCAGTATTTT.

Worth noting for this clone: Within the sample, other DNA sequences also encode this same CDR3. This chain links TRBV7-2 with TRBJ2-2, with D perhaps TRBD2 (6 bases). The germline V and J ends were trimmed by 5 bases and 3 bases, with 13 bases remaining between them. CDR1 SGHTA and CDR2 FQGNSA come from the germline V gene. The CDR3 extends over 15 amino acids. The CDR3 DNA follows: TGTGCCAGCAGCCTCGGGACTGGGTACACCGGGGAGCTGTTTTTT. Protein: CASSLGTGYTGELFF. Full variable domain (rest looked up from reference TRBV7-2 and TRBJ2-2): GAGVSQSPSNKVTEKGKDVELRCDPISGHTALYWYRQSLGQGLEFLIYFQGNSAPDKSGLPSDRFSAERTGGSVSTLTIQRTQQEDSAVYLCASSLGTGYTGELFFGEGSRLTVL.

The rearrangement links TRBV29-1 to TRBJ1-1; the D gene is possibly TRBD1 (6 bases). The V and J ends lost 4 bases and 11 bases respectively, with 14 bases between them. Germline CDR1 and CDR2: SQVTM and ANQGSEA. This CDR3 contains 11 residues. This CDR3 is CSVGGHDRAFF. Written as DNA, the CDR3 is TGCAGCGTTGGGGGGCACGACAGGGCTTTCTTT.

V and J are TRBV19 and TRBJ2-1, with TRBD2 matching over 7 bases. CDR3 length: 15 residues. J gave up 4 bases and V 5 bases, and 8 bases lay outside the gene matches. Looked up from germline, CDR1 is LNHDA and CDR2 is SQIVND (reference sequence). The CDR3 coding sequence is TGTGCCAGTAGTCCCACCGGGACTACGTACAATGAGCAGTTCTTC. Encoded protein: CASSPTGTTYNEQFF.

The J gene is TRBJ2-6, the V gene TRBV4-1, with 8 bases lining up with TRBD2. CDR1 MGHRA and CDR2 YSYEKL come from the germline V gene. V gave up 2 bases and J gave up 2 bases; unmatched junction bases: 2. This CDR3 contains 16 residues. The CDR3 region is CASSQPGRAGANVLTF. The CDR3 DNA reads TGCGCCAGCAGCCAACCCGGGAGGGCTGGGGCCAACGTCCTGACTTTC.

The V gene is TRBV30, the J gene TRBJ2-7, with 7 bases lining up with TRBD1. This CDR3 is 11 amino acids long. The germline V gene encodes CDR1 GTSNPN and CDR2 SVGIG (reference sequence). J lost 8 bases, V lost 5 bases, and 6 bases had no gene match. The CDR3 DNA sequence: TGTGCCTGGGGGGACAGACAGCAGCAGTACTTC. Translation gives CAWGDRQQQYF.

The V and J genes are TRBV6-5 and TRBJ1-3; 7 bases are a match to TRBD1. This CDR3 contains 15 residues. Trimming took 4 bases from V and 2 from J; bases not matched to a gene: 5. CDR1 is MNHEY, CDR2 SVGAGI, per germline. CDR3 sequence: CASSSIDRAGNTIYF. In nucleotides, the CDR3 is TGTGCCAGCAGTTCCATTGACAGGGCTGGAAACACCATATATTTT.